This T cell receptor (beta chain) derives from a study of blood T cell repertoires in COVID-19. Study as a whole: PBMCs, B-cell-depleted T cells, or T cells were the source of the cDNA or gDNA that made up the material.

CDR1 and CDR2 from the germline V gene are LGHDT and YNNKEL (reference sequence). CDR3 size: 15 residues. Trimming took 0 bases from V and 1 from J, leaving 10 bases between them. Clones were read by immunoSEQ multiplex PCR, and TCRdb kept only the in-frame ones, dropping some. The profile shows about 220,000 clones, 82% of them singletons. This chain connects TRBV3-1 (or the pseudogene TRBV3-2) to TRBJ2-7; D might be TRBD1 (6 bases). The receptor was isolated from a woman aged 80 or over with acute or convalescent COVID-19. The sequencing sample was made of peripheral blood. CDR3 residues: CASSQDLTGSYEQYF. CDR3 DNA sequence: TGTGCCAGCAGCCAAGATTTAACAGGGTCCTACGAGCAGTACTTC.